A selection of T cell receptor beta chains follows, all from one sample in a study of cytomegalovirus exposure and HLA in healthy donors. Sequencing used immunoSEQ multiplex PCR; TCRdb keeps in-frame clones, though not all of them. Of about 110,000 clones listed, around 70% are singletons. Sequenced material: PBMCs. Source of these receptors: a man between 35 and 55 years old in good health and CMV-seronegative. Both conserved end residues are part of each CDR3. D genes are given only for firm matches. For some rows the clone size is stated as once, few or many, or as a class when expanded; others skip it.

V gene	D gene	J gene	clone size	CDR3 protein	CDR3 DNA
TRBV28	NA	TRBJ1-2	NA	CASRGGDGYTF	TGTGCCAGCAGAGGAGGGGATGGCTACACCTTC
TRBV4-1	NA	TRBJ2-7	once	CASSQDNSNPYEQYF	TGCGCCAGCAGCCAAGATAACAGTAACCCCTACGAGCAGTACTTC
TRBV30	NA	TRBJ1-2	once	CAWSVQDSGLYGYTF	TGTGCCTGGAGTGTACAGGACAGTGGGTTGTATGGCTACACCTTC
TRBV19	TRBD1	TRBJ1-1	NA	CASSTGTANTEAFF	TGTGCCAGTAGTACCGGGACAGCGAACACTGAAGCTTTCTTT
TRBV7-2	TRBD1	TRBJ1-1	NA	CASIQGGTEAFF	TGTGCCAGCATCCAGGGGGGTACTGAAGCTTTCTTT
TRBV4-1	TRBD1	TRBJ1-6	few	CASSHIDRGRNSPLHF	TGCGCCAGCAGCCACATAGACAGGGGGCGGAATTCACCCCTCCACTTT
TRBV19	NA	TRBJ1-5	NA	CASSSGGYSNQPQHF	TGTGCCAGTAGCTCCGGAGGTTATAGCAATCAGCCCCAGCATTTT
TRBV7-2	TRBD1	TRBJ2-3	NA	CASSLAGQGISDTQYF	TGTGCCAGCAGCTTAGCGGGACAGGGGATTTCAGATACGCAGTATTTT
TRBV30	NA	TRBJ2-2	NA	CACPLMDRNTGELFF	TGTGCCTGTCCCCTGATGGACAGAAACACCGGGGAGCTGTTTTTT
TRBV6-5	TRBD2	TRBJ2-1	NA	CASRLAGGAYNEQFF	TGTGCCAGCAGGCTAGCGGGAGGCGCCTACAATGAGCAGTTCTTC
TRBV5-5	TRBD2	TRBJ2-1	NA	CASSWGRGRPSYNEQFF	TGTGCCAGCAGCTGGGGTCGCGGGAGGCCCTCCTACAATGAGCAGTTCTTC
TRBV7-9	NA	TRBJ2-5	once	CASSILVQQETQYF	TGTGCCAGCAGCATACTAGTTCAGCAAGAGACCCAGTACTTC
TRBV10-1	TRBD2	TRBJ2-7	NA	CASSGSGTSARSSYEQYF	TGCGCCAGCAGTGGCTCCGGGACTAGCGCTAGAAGCTCCTACGAGCAGTACTTC
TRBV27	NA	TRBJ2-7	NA	CASSQTGHNEFEQYF	TGTGCCAGCAGTCAAACAGGACACAACGAGTTCGAGCAGTACTTC
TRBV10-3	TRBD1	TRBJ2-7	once	CAISARPGQQVYEQYF	TGTGCCATCAGTGCCAGACCGGGACAGCAAGTTTACGAGCAGTACTTC
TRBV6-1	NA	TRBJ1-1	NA	CASSELGPGAEAFF	TGTGCCAGCAGTGAATTGGGACCGGGGGCTGAAGCTTTCTTT
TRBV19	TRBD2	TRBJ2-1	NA	CASSIERLAGGNEQFF	TGTGCCAGTAGTATAGAGCGACTAGCGGGAGGGAATGAGCAGTTCTTC
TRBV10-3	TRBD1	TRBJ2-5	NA	CAISLHSTGQGETQYF	TGTGCCATCAGTCTTCACTCTACAGGACAGGGAGAGACCCAGTACTTC
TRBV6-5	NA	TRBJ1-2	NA	CASSYRADRGYGYTF	TGTGCCAGCAGTTACAGGGCGGACAGAGGGTATGGCTACACCTTC
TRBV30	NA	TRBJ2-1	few	CAWSEAVPGEQFF	TGTGCCTGGAGTGAGGCGGTCCCGGGGGAGCAGTTCTTC
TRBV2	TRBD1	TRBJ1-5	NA	CASSVTGGYQPQHF	TGTGCCAGCAGTGTAACAGGGGGGTATCAGCCCCAGCATTTT
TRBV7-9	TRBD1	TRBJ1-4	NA	CASSLGWETGINEKLFF	TGTGCCAGCAGCTTAGGTTGGGAGACAGGGATCAATGAAAAACTGTTTTTT
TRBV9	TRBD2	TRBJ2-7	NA	CASSLAGGHEQYF	TGTGCCAGCAGCTTAGCGGGGGGGCACGAGCAGTACTTC
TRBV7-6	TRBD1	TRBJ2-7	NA	CASSPGTGAYEQYF	TGTGCCAGCAGCCCCGGGACAGGGGCCTACGAGCAGTACTTC
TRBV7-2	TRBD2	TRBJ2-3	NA	CASSRGGTDTQYF	TGTGCCAGCAGTCGGGGGGGCACAGATACGCAGTATTTT
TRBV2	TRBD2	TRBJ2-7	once	CASSEGAGLAIYEQYF	TGTGCCAGCTCCGAAGGGGCGGGACTAGCGATCTACGAGCAGTACTTC
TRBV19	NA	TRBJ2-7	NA	CASSINRDLDEQYF	TGTGCCAGTAGTATAAACAGGGATTTGGACGAGCAGTACTTC
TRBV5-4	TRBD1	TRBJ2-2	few	CASSLQGANTGELFF	TGTGCCAGCAGCTTACAGGGGGCGAACACCGGGGAGCTGTTTTTT
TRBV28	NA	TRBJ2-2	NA	CASSLGTRNTGELFF	TGTGCCAGCAGTTTAGGGACAAGAAACACCGGGGAGCTGTTTTTT
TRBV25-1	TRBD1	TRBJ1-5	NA	CASSDPGTGNQPQHF	TGTGCCAGCAGTGACCCCGGGACAGGGAATCAGCCCCAGCATTTT
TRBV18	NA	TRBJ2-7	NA	CASSLGQEPYEQYF	TGTGCCAGCTCCCTCGGACAAGAGCCCTACGAGCAGTACTTC
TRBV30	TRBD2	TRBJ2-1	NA	CAWWTSGNGNEQFF	TGTGCCTGGTGGACTAGCGGAAACGGGAATGAGCAGTTCTTC
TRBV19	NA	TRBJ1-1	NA	CASSSQTGSTIRAFF	TGTGCCAGTAGTTCCCAAACCGGGAGTACCATCCGGGCTTTCTTT
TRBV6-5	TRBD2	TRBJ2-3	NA	CASSYSTSGGSDTQYF	TGTGCCAGCAGTTACTCGACTAGCGGAGGTTCCGATACGCAGTATTTT
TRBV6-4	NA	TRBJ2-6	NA	CASSDSGVSGANVLTF	TGTGCCAGCAGTGACTCTGGAGTTTCTGGGGCCAACGTCCTGACTTTC
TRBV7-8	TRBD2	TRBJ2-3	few	CASSLAFGGGSTDTQYF	TGTGCCAGCAGCTTAGCGTTCGGCGGGGGGTCGACAGATACGCAGTATTTT
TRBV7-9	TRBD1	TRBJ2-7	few	CASSLRDRAYEQYF	TGTGCCAGCAGCTTACGGGACAGGGCCTACGAGCAGTACTTC
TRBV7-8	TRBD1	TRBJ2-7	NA	CASSLVTGGYEQYF	TGTGCCAGCAGCTTAGTGACAGGGGGCTACGAGCAGTACTTC
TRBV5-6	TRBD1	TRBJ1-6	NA	CASSTRTGLYNSPLHF	TGTGCCAGCAGCACCCGGACAGGGCTCTATAATTCACCCCTCCACTTT
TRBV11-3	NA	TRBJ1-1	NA	CASTQTLNTEAFF	TGTGCCAGCACCCAGACATTGAACACTGAAGCTTTCTTT
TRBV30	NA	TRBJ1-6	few	CAWSLLGSSYNSPLHF	TGTGCCTGGAGTCTCCTGGGGAGCTCCTATAATTCACCCCTCCACTTT
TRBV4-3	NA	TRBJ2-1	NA	CASSQDGQYNEQFF	TGCGCCAGCAGCCAAGATGGACAGTACAATGAGCAGTTCTTC
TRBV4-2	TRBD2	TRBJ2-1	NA	CASSQGAGANNEQFF	TGTGCCAGCAGCCAAGGGGCGGGAGCCAACAATGAGCAGTTCTTC
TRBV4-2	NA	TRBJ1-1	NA	CASSQADLNTEAFF	TGTGCCAGCAGCCAAGCCGACTTGAACACTGAAGCTTTCTTT
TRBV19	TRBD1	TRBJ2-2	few	CASRVQGTGELFF	TGTGCCAGTAGAGTACAGGGGACCGGGGAGCTGTTTTTT
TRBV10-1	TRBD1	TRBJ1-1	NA	CASSPSMGQGGNTEAFF	TGCGCCAGCAGTCCTTCGATGGGTCAGGGGGGAAACACTGAAGCTTTCTTT
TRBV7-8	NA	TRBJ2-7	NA	CASSFSRESSYEQYF	TGTGCCAGCAGCTTTAGCCGAGAGAGCTCCTACGAGCAGTACTTC
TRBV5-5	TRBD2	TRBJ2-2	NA	CASSLATSHTGELFF	TGTGCCAGCAGCTTGGCGACTAGCCACACCGGGGAGCTGTTTTTT
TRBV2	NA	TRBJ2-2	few	CASRSRQSTGELFF	TGTGCCAGCAGATCGAGACAGTCCACCGGGGAGCTGTTTTTT
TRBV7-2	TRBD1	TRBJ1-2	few	CASSSRQGARYGYTF	TGTGCCAGCAGCTCCCGACAGGGGGCTCGCTATGGCTACACCTTC
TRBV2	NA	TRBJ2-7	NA	CASRVDFPPSYEQYF	TGTGCCAGCAGGGTTGACTTCCCACCCTCCTACGAGCAGTACTTC
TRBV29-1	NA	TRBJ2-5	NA	CSAGARYQETQYF	TGCAGCGCTGGAGCGCGATACCAAGAGACCCAGTACTTC
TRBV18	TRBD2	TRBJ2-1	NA	CASLPGLADNNEQFF	TGTGCCAGCTTGCCGGGGCTAGCGGATAACAATGAGCAGTTCTTC
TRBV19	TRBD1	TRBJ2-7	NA	CASSPGTGGYEQYF	TGTGCCAGTAGTCCCGGGACAGGGGGCTACGAGCAGTACTTC
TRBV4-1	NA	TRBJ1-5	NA	CASSLVTGFNQPQHF	TGCGCCAGCAGCCTCGTTACAGGTTTCAATCAGCCCCAGCATTTT
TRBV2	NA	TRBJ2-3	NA	CASRASGTDTQYF	TGTGCCAGCCGGGCTTCAGGGACAGATACGCAGTATTTT
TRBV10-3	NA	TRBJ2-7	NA	CAVSEGVSVGQYF	TGTGCCGTGTCTGAGGGAGTCTCGGTGGGGCAGTACTTC
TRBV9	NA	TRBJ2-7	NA	CASSAGGEQYF	TGTGCCAGCAGCGCCGGTGGCGAGCAGTACTTC
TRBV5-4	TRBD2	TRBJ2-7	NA	CASSLGTSGYEQYF	TGTGCCAGCAGCTTGGGGACTAGCGGGTACGAGCAGTACTTC